The 23 T cell receptor beta chains in this list originate from one sample, sequenced in a study of OX40 agonist ivuxolimab in advanced cancers. Only in-frame clones appear in the TCRdb table, and some are missing; sequencing was by immunoSEQ multiplex PCR. Among under 85,000 clones listed, 88% were seen once. The sample was CD4+ or CD8+ T cells sorted from blood, taken in a trial of the OX40 agonist ivuxolimab. Receptors were obtained from an adult with an advanced solid tumor such as melanoma, head and neck, liver or kidney cancer.

The chain employs TRBV2 and TRBJ1-1; D gene unclear. Germline CDR1 is SNHLY and CDR2 is FYNNEI. V shed 7 bases and J shed 0 bases, with 9 bases lying between them. This CDR3 has 13 amino acids. The CDR3 DNA is TGTGCCAGCAAATCACAAGTGAACACTGAAGCTTTCTTT. This gives the protein CASKSQVNTEAFF.

The chain employs TRBV28 and TRBJ1-1; D is possibly TRBD1 (6 bases). V lost 1 base, J lost 1 base, and 19 bases lay in between. Germline lookup yields CDR1 MDHEN and CDR2 SYDVKM. This CDR3 comprises 18 residues. CDR3 loop: CASSLFSSRGVGNTEAFF. The DNA for the CDR3 is TGTGCCAGCAGTTTATTTTCGTCCAGGGGCGTAGGGAACACTGAAGCTTTCTTT. Full variable domain (remainder filled in from reference TRBV28 and TRBJ1-1): DVKVTQSSRYLVKRTGEKVFLECVQDMDHENMFWYRQDPGLGLRLIYFSYDVKMKEKGDIPEGYSVSREKKERFSLILESASTNQTSMYLCASSLFSSRGVGNTEAFFGQGTRLTVV.

The V gene is TRBV19, the J gene TRBJ2-5, with D unclear. V lost 5 bases and J lost 5, with 18 bases in between. The CDR3 has 15 residues. Per germline, CDR1 LNHDA and CDR2 SQIVND (reference sequence). As DNA, the CDR3 is TGTGCCAGTAGTCCCCGCTATGAAACTTTTGAGACCCAGTACTTC. Protein sequence: CASSPRYETFETQYF. Using reference TRBV19 and TRBJ2-5 for the parts outside the CDR3, the full variable domain is DGGITQSPKYLFRKEGQNVTLSCEQNLNHDAMYWYRQDPGQGLRLIYYSQIVNDFQKGDIAEGYSVSREKKESFPLTVTSAQKNPTAFYLCASSPRYETFETQYFGPGTRLLVL.

The rearrangement uses TRBV5-1 and TRBJ2-1; 8 bases are shared with TRBD1. Germline CDR1 is SGHRS and CDR2 is YFSETQ. After removal of 3 bases from V and 8 bases from J, the junction contained 7 bases not matched to a gene. The CDR3 has 14 residues. The CDR3 reads CASSSLPGGDEQFF. CDR3 sequence (DNA): TGCGCCAGCAGCTCCCTCCCAGGGGGCGATGAGCAGTTCTTC.

V usage is TRBV23-1 and J usage is TRBJ1-4, with no clear D. TRBV23-1 is an open reading frame whose function is uncertain. V was clipped by 3 bases and J by 3 bases, with 14 bases between them. CDR3 length: 16 amino acids. CDR3 DNA sequence: TGCGCCAGCAGTCATTTACATCTCTTCCCTAATGAAAAACTGTTTTTT. It specifies CASSHLHLFPNEKLFF.

The V gene is TRBV19, the J gene TRBJ1-2, with D maybe TRBD1 (6 bases). The length of the CDR3 is 15 residues. Germline CDR1 and CDR2: LNHDA and SQIVND (reference sequence). The V end lost 3 bases, the J end lost 0 bases, and 11 bases lay between the germline ends. This chain's CDR3 is CASSMWGAANYGYTF. CDR3 sequence (DNA): TGTGCCAGTAGTATGTGGGGGGCTGCTAACTATGGCTACACCTTC.

The count of this clone is one. The CDR3 loop reads CSAVLRETQYF. The DNA of the CDR3 is TGCAGTGCAGTTTTGCGAGAGACCCAGTACTTC. The V and J genes are TRBV20-1 and TRBJ2-5, with D unclear. Trimming cost V 6 bases and J 4 bases, with 9 bases left between them. Germline V gives CDR1 DFQATT, CDR2 SNEGSKA (reference sequence). The CDR3 extends over 11 amino acids.

The chain combines TRBV7-9 with TRBJ1-3; D ambiguous. The CDR3 loop spans 16 amino acids. V lost 5 bases, J lost 0 bases, and 14 bases lay in between. The V gene's germline CDR1 is SEHNR and CDR2 FQNEAQ (reference sequence). The CDR3 reads CASSPSGSHSGNTIYF. The CDR3 bases are TGTGCCAGCAGCCCCAGTGGGTCTCACTCTGGAAACACCATATATTTT. Using reference TRBV7-9 and TRBJ1-3 for the parts outside the CDR3, the full variable domain is DTGVSQNPRHKITKRGQNVTFRCDPISEHNRLYWYRQTLGQGPEFLTYFQNEAQLEKSRLLSDRFSAERPKGSFSTLEIQRTEQGDSAMYLCASSPSGSHSGNTIYFGEGSWLTVV.

The chain recombines TRBV2 with TRBJ2-5, with 10 positions matching TRBD2. V dropped 6 bases and J dropped 3; count of bases not matched to a gene: 7. The CDR3 covers 15 residues. Germline V gene data show CDR1 as SNHLY and CDR2 as FYNNEI. DNA for the CDR3: TGTGCCAGCAGGATGAGGACTAGCGGCGAAGAGACCCAGTACTTC. Amino acids: CASRMRTSGEETQYF.

The chain carries TRBV29-1 and TRBJ1-1; D may be TRBD1 (5 bases). There are 15 residues in the CDR3. Germline CDR1 reads SQVTM; CDR2 reads ANQGSEA. Trimming cost V 2 bases and J 2 bases, with 15 bases left between them. CDR3 loop: CSVETIGQLNTEAFF. The DNA for the CDR3 is TGCAGCGTTGAAACAATTGGACAACTAAACACTGAAGCTTTCTTT.

The chain joins TRBV19 to TRBJ2-1; unclear D gene. This CDR3 comprises 14 residues. Germline CDR1 LNHDA, CDR2 SQIVND (reference sequence). Trimming left V 6 bases short and J 2 bases short, with 11 bases between. The CDR3 sequence is CASSSLLPYNEQFF. The CDR3 DNA reads TGTGCCAGTAGCTCCCTACTCCCCTACAATGAGCAGTTCTTC.

The chain is built from TRBV7-8 and TRBJ1-1, with a tentative D call TRBD1 (5 bases). Germline loops: CDR1 SGHVS, CDR2 FQNEAQ. The CDR3 loop spans 15 amino acids. The V end was cut by 3 bases, the J end by 4 bases, with 15 bases between. The DNA for the CDR3 is TGTGCCAGCAGCTTTGGTCGGGGCAGGGCCACTGAAGCTTTCTTT. Translated, it gives CASSFGRGRATEAFF.

This rearrangement joins TRBV19 to TRBJ2-3; D gene unclear. The CDR3 spans 13 residues. V lost 6 bases and J lost 3, with 10 bases in between. Germline V gene data show CDR1 as LNHDA and CDR2 as SQIVND (reference sequence). CDR3 in amino acids: CASSSGDTDTQYF. DNA of the CDR3: TGTGCCAGTAGCTCTGGGGATACAGATACGCAGTATTTT.

The chain joins TRBV27 to TRBJ1-5, with D uncertain. CDR1 and CDR2 from the germline V gene are MNHEY and SMNVEV (reference sequence). The CDR3 is 13 amino acids. V was pared by 0 bases and J by 5 bases, with 5 bases between. The CDR3 coding sequence is TGTGCCAGCAGTTTATCATGGGATCAGCCCCAGCATTTT. It is translated as CASSLSWDQPQHF.

This chain joins TRBV5-1 and TRBJ2-7; no definite D call. The CDR3 consists of 13 residues. With 0 bases removed from V and 6 bases from J, the gap between germline ends came to 10 bases. The germline V gene has CDR1 SGHRS and CDR2 YFSETQ. CDR3 amino acids: CASSLDGRGEQYF. In DNA form, the CDR3 reads TGCGCCAGCAGCTTGGATGGAAGAGGCGAGCAGTACTTC.

The chain employs TRBV27 and TRBJ2-1; 16 bases agree with TRBD2. The germline V gene has CDR1 MNHEY and CDR2 SMNVEV (reference sequence). The CDR3 length is 17 residues. V trimming: 6 bases; J trimming: 6 bases; junction bases outside the gene matches: 8. This CDR3 is CASRKGLAGGYRNEQFF. CDR3 nucleotides: TGTGCCAGCAGGAAGGGACTAGCGGGAGGGTACCGCAATGAGCAGTTCTTC.

For the CDR3, the DNA is TGTGCCAGCGCCCCTCGGCTAGCGGGAGGACCAGATACGCAGTATTTT. Its translation: CASAPRLAGGPDTQYF. The chain joins TRBV5-8 to TRBJ2-3; the match to TRBD2 covers 11 bases. The CDR3 has 16 residues. The ends lost 7 bases at V and 4 bases at J; junction bases unmatched: 11. Germline lookup yields CDR1 SGHTS and CDR2 YDEGEE.

This clone has only one observation. The genes are TRBV6-1 and TRBJ1-5, with D perhaps TRBD1 (6 bases). Deletions cut 7 bases from V and 2 bases from J, with 9 bases between. This CDR3 is built from 13 residues. Germline V lookup: CDR1 MNHNS, CDR2 SASEGT. The CDR3 here is CASTGGGNQPQHF. The CDR3 DNA reads TGTGCCAGCACCGGGGGCGGCAATCAGCCCCAGCATTTT.

The chain uses TRBV13 and TRBJ1-4, with D unresolved. Trimming removed 10 bases from V and 2 bases from J, with 17 bases in between. CDR3 size: 15 residues. Germline V gene sequence: CDR1 PRHDT, CDR2 FYEKMQ (reference sequence). For the CDR3, the DNA is TGTGCCAACCCACGGGAAACTCAGACTAATGAAAAACTGTTTTTT. Its translation: CANPRETQTNEKLFF.

The rearrangement joins TRBV7-9 to TRBJ2-3; 7 bases align to TRBD1. Germline assignment: CDR1 SEHNR and CDR2 FQNEAQ (reference sequence). The CDR3 totals 14 residues. The junction had 2 bases not matched to a gene; V was cut back by 5 bases and J by 0 bases. This chain's CDR3 is CASSTGQSTDTQYF. In nucleotides, the CDR3 is TGTGCCAGCAGCACGGGACAGAGCACAGATACGCAGTATTTT.

V and J are TRBV18 and TRBJ2-5, with TRBD2 matching over 9 bases. Germline trimming cut 0 bases from V and 3 bases from J; bases unmatched to any gene: 11. The CDR3 contains 18 residues. CDR1 and CDR2 from the germline V gene are KGHSH and LQKENI. Here the CDR3 DNA reads TGTGCCAGCTCACCACCCTCCGGATTAATAGCGGGAGAAGAGACCCAGTACTTC. Its protein is CASSPPSGLIAGEETQYF.

The chain carries TRBV19 and TRBJ1-1; TRBD1 aligns across 8 bases. This CDR3 contains 13 residues. Germline V gene sequence: CDR1 LNHDA, CDR2 SQIVND (reference sequence). With V trimmed by 5 bases and J by 10 bases, 9 bases remained unmatched. Written as DNA, the CDR3 is TGTGCCAGTAGTCCCCGGACAGGGAGTGGAGCTTTCTTT. Its translation is CASSPRTGSGAFF.

V and J are TRBV30 and TRBJ1-1, with 7 positions matching TRBD1. The CDR3 contains 13 residues. V lost 7 bases and J lost 3; bases outside the gene matches: 8. Germline V gene sequence: CDR1 GTSNPN, CDR2 SVGIG (reference sequence). Here the CDR3 reads CASDRQGDTEAFF. The CDR3 DNA is TGTGCCTCAGACCGACAGGGTGACACTGAAGCTTTCTTT.